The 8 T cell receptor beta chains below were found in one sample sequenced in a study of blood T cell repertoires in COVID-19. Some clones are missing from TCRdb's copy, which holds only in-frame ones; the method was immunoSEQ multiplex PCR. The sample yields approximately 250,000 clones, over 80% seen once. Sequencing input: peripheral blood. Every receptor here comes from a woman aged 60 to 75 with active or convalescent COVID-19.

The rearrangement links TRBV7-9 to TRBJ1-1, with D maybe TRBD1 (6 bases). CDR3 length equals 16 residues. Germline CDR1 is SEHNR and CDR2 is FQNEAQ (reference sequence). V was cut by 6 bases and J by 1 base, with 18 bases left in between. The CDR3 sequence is CASSPGGGPRNTEAFF. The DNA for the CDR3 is TGTGCCAGCAGTCCCGGGGGGGGCCCACGGAACACTGAAGCTTTCTTT.

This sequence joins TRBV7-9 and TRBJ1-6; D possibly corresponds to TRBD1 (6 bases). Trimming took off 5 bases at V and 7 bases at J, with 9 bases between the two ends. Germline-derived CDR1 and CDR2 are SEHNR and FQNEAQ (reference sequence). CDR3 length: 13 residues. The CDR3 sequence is CASSVTGNSPLHF. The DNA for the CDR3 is TGTGCCAGCAGCGTTACAGGGAATTCACCCCTCCACTTT.

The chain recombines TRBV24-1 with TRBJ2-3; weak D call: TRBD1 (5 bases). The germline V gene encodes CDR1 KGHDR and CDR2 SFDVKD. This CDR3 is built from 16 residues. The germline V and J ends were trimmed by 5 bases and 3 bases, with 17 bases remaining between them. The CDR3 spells CATSAGRQGVTDTQYF. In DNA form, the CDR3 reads TGTGCCACCAGTGCAGGGCGGCAGGGCGTTACAGATACGCAGTATTTT.

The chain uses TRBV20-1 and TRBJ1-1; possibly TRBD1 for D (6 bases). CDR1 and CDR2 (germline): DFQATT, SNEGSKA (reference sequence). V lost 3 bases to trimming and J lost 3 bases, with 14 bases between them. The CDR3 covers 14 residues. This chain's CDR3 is CSASYQGRYTEAFF. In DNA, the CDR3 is TGCAGTGCTAGTTACCAGGGGCGATACACTGAAGCTTTCTTT.

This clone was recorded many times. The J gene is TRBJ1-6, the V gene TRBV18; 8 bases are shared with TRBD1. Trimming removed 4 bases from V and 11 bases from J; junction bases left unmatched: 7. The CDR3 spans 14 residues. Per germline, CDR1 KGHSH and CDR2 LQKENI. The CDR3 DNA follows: TGTGCCAGCTCACACGACAGGGGAGAGGCACCCCTCCACTTT. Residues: CASSHDRGEAPLHF.

CDR3 sequence reads: CASSDTGTGVEKLFF. CDR3 sequence (DNA): TGTGCCAGCAGTGATACCGGGACAGGGGTTGAAAAACTGTTTTTT. This sequence joins TRBV2 and TRBJ1-4; the match to TRBD1 covers 10 bases. This CDR3 comprises 15 residues. Germline CDR1 is SNHLY and CDR2 is FYNNEI. With 3 bases clipped from V and 7 bases from J, the junction kept 5 bases outside the gene matches.

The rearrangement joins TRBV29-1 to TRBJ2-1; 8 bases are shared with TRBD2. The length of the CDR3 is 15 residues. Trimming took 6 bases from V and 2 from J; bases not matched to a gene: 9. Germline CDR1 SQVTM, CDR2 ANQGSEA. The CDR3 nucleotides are TGCAGCGTCCATGAGCGGGAGCGAACCTACAATGAGCAGTTCTTC. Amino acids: CSVHERERTYNEQFF.

The CDR3 nucleotides are TGTGCCAGCAGCCTAGAGGGTAGCAATCAGCCCCAGCATTTT. It encodes CASSLEGSNQPQHF. This sequence joins TRBV2 and TRBJ1-5; D call uncertain. V lost 6 bases and J lost 0, with 9 bases in between. In germline, CDR1 is SNHLY, CDR2 FYNNEI. The CDR3 contains 14 residues.